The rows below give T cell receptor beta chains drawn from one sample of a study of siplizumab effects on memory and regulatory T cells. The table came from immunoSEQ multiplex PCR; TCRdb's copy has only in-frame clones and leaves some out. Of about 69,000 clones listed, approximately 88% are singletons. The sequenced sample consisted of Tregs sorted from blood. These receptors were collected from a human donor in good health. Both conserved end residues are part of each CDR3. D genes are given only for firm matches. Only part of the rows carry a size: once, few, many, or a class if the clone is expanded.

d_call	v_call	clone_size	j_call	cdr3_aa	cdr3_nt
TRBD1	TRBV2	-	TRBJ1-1	CASSEYRGLNTEAFF	TGTGCCAGCAGTGAATACAGGGGATTGAACACTGAAGCTTTCTTT
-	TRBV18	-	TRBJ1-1	CASSPLAGDTEAFF	TGTGCCAGCTCGCCACTAGCTGGGGACACTGAAGCTTTCTTT
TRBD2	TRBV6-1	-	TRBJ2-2	CASSVGGYTGELFF	TGTGCCAGCAGTGTGGGAGGGTACACCGGGGAGCTGTTTTTT
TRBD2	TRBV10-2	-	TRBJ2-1	CASTGGSHEQFF	TGCGCCAGCACGGGCGGGAGCCATGAGCAGTTCTTC
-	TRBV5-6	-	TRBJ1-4	CASSLVGEGFKLFF	TGTGCCAGCAGCTTGGTCGGGGAAGGATTCAAACTGTTTTTT
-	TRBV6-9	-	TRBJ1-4	CASGKNEKLFF	TGTGCTTCGGGGAAAAATGAAAAACTGTTTTTT
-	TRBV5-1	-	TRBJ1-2	CASSLDSTIYGYTF	TGCGCCAGCAGCTTGGATTCCACCATTTATGGCTACACCTTC
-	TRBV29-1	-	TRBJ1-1	CSVDGWGRTEAFF	TGCAGCGTTGATGGTTGGGGGCGCACTGAAGCTTTCTTT
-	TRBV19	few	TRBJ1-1	CASRGNTEAFF	TGTGCCAGCCGGGGTAACACTGAAGCTTTCTTT
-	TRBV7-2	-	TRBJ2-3	CASSPMTDTQYF	TGTGCCAGCAGCCCCATGACAGATACGCAGTATTTT
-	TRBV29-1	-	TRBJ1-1	CSVVGRVSTNTEAFF	TGCAGCGTTGTGGGACGGGTGAGCACTAACACTGAAGCTTTCTTT
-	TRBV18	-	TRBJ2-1	CASSPPHNEQFF	TGTGCCAGCTCACCACCTCACAATGAGCAGTTCTTC
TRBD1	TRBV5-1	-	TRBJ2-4	CASSLGDRAHIQYF	TGCGCCAGCAGCTTGGGGGACAGGGCCCACATTCAGTACTTC
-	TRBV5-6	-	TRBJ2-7	CASSLDWGISYEQYF	TGTGCCAGCAGCTTGGATTGGGGGATATCCTACGAGCAGTACTTC
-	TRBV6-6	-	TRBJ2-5	CASSYSRAGRETQYF	TGTGCCAGCAGTTACAGTCGGGCAGGGAGGGAGACCCAGTACTTC
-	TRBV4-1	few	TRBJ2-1	CASSHGVWTQNEQFF	TGCGCCAGCAGCCATGGGGTATGGACCCAGAATGAGCAGTTCTTC
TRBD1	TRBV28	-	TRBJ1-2	CASSPGQYYGYTF	TGTGCCAGCAGCCCGGGACAGTATTATGGCTACACCTTC
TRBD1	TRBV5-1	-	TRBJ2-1	CASSLVTGFGNEQFF	TGCGCCAGCAGCTTAGTGACAGGGTTTGGCAATGAGCAGTTCTTC
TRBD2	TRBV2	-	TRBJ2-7	CASSDSGPVQYF	TGTGCCAGCAGTGATAGCGGGCCGGTGCAGTACTTC
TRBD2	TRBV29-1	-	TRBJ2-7	CSAGLAGYEQYF	TGCAGCGCGGGACTAGCGGGCTACGAGCAGTACTTC
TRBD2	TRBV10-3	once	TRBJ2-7	CAISWDRRPGLAGGSSYEQYF	TGTGCCATCAGTTGGGACCGACGCCCGGGACTAGCGGGAGGTAGCTCCTACGAGCAGTACTTC
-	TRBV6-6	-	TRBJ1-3	CASSLSSGSGNTIYF	TGTGCCAGCAGCCTCTCCTCAGGCTCTGGAAACACCATATATTTT
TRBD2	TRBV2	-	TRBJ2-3	CASSPGLAGETDTQYF	TGTGCCAGCAGCCCGGGACTAGCGGGAGAAACAGATACGCAGTATTTT
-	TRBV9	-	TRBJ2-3	CASTKGLLWPDTQYF	TGTGCCAGCACCAAGGGCTTACTCTGGCCAGATACGCAGTATTTT
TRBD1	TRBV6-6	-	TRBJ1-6	CASRKGQVNSPLHF	TGTGCCAGCAGGAAGGGACAGGTTAATTCACCCCTCCACTTT
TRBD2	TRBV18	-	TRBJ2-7	CASSPPAGAGEQYF	TGTGCCAGCTCACCACCGGCGGGAGCCGGTGAGCAGTACTTC
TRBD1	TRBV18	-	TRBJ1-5	CASSRRDRGLGNQPQHF	TGTGCCAGCTCACGCCGGGACAGGGGGCTGGGGAATCAGCCCCAGCATTTT
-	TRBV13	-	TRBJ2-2	CASSLGPAGELFF	TGTGCCAGCAGCTTAGGCCCGGCCGGGGAGCTGTTTTTT
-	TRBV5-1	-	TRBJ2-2	CASRGPSDTGELFF	TGCGCCAGCAGAGGTCCCTCGGACACCGGGGAGCTGTTTTTT
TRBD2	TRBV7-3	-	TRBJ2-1	CASRPGLAGDEQFF	TGTGCCAGCAGACCCGGACTAGCGGGCGATGAGCAGTTCTTC
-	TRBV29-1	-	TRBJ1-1	CSVELGGF	TGCAGCGTTGAACTGGGAGGCTTT
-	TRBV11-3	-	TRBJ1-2	CASSLERGSNYGYTF	TGTGCCAGCAGCTTAGAGAGGGGGTCTAACTATGGCTACACCTTC
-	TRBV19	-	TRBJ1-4	CASSMRLGPDEKLFF	TGTGCCAGTAGTATGCGACTGGGTCCGGATGAAAAACTGTTTTTT
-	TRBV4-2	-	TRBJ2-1	CASSQVNAGTYNEQFF	TGTGCCAGCAGCCAAGTCAATGCGGGGACCTACAATGAGCAGTTCTTC
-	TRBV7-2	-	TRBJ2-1	CASSGVYGRSQFF	TGTGCCAGCAGCGGAGTATACGGGAGATCGCAGTTCTTC
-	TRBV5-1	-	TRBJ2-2	CASRLLGANTGELFF	TGCGCCAGCAGGCTCCTTGGAGCGAACACCGGGGAGCTGTTTTTT
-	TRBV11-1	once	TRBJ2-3	CASSFMGEGDTQYF	TGTGCCAGCAGCTTTATGGGGGAAGGCGATACGCAGTATTTT
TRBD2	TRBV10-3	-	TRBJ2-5	CAISDPRTSGRETQYF	TGTGCCATCAGTGACCCGAGGACTAGCGGGAGGGAGACCCAGTACTTC
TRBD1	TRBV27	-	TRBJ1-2	CASRPLLSQGVYGYTF	TGTGCCAGCAGACCGCTCCTATCACAGGGGGTCTATGGCTACACCTTC
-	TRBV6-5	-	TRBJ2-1	CASRTVGGEQFF	TGTGCCAGCAGGACAGTTGGGGGTGAGCAGTTCTTC
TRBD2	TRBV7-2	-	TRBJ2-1	CASSATSGAIDNEQFF	TGTGCCAGCAGCGCAACTAGCGGAGCAATCGACAATGAGCAGTTCTTC
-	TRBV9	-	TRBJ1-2	CASSVGPGHGYTF	TGTGCCAGCAGCGTAGGTCCAGGGCATGGCTACACCTTC
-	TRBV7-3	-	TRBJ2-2	CASSSGGSTGELFF	TGTGCCAGCAGCTCGGGGGGCAGCACCGGGGAGCTGTTTTTT
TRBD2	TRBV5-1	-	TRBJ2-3	CASSLWASGTTDTQYF	TGCGCCAGCAGCTTGTGGGCTAGCGGGACCACAGATACGCAGTATTTT
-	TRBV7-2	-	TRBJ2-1	CASSLRNEQFF	TGTGCCAGCAGCTTACGCAATGAGCAGTTCTTC
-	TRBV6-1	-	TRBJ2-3	CASSDLNTQYF	TGTGCCAGCAGTGACCTGAATACGCAGTATTTT
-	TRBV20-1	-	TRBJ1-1	CSVRRGTAFF	TGCAGTGTCCGGAGGGGAACGGCTTTCTTT
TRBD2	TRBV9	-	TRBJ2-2	CASSAIRLAGGRITGELFF	TGTGCCAGCAGCGCCATAAGACTAGCGGGAGGGCGGATCACCGGGGAGCTGTTTTTT
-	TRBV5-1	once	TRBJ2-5	CASSFNNLGTQYF	TGCGCCAGCAGTTTCAATAACTTGGGGACCCAGTACTTC
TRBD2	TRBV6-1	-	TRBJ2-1	CASSEVAGGPFNEQFF	TGTGCCAGCAGTGAAGTTGCGGGAGGGCCGTTCAATGAGCAGTTCTTC
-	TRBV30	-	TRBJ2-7	CAWSDWQGYYEQYF	TGTGCCTGGAGTGATTGGCAGGGGTATTACGAGCAGTACTTC
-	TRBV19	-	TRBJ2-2	CASSITNTGELFF	TGTGCCAGTAGTATAACGAACACCGGGGAGCTGTTTTTT
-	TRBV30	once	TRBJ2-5	CAWSTQETQYF	TGTGCCTGGTCAACGCAAGAGACCCAGTACTTC
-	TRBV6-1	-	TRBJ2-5	CASRGALTQYF	TGTGCCAGCAGAGGGGCCCTGACCCAGTACTTC
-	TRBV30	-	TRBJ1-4	CAWSVPTGARFEKLFF	TGTGCCTGGAGTGTACCTACGGGGGCAAGGTTTGAAAAACTGTTTTTT